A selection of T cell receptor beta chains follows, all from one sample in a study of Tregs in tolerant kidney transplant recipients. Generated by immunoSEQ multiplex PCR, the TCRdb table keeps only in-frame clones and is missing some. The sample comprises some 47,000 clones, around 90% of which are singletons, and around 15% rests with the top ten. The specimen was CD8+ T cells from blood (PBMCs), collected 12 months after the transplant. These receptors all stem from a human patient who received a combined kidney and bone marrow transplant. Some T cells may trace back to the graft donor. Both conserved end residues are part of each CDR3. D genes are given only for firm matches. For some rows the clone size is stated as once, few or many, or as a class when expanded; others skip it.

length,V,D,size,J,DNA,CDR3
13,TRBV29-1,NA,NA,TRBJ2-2,TGCAGCGTTGTTGCGGTAAACACCGGGGAGCTGTTTTTT,CSVVAVNTGELFF
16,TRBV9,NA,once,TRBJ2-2,TGTGCCAGCAGCACTAGAGGTCTAGCGTTCACCGGGGAGCTGTTTTTT,CASSTRGLAFTGELFF
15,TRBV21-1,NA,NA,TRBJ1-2,TGTGCCAGCAGCAAAGTTTACACAGGGGAAGATGGCTACACCTTC,CASSKVYTGEDGYTF
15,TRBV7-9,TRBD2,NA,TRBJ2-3,TGTGCCAGCAGCTTAGCGGGGGGGAGCACAGATACGCAGTATTTT,CASSLAGGSTDTQYF
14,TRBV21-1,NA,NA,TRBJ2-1,TGTGCCAGCGTGCGCGGGAGCTCCTACAATGAGCAGTTCTTC,CASVRGSSYNEQFF
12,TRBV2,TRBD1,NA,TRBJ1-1,TGTGCCAGCAGCGACCCGACAGGGGAGGCTTTCTTT,CASSDPTGEAFF
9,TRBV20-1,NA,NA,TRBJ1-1,TGCAGTGCTAGGGGCGAAGCTTTCTTT,CSARGEAFF
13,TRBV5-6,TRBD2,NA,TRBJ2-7,TGTGCCAGCAGCTGGGGGGGACCCTACGAGCAGTACTTC,CASSWGGPYEQYF
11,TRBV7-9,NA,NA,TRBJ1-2,TGTGCCAGCAGCTTCGGGAATGGCTACACCTTC,CASSFGNGYTF
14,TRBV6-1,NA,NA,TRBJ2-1,TGTGCCAGCAGCTACGGAGGGGACTACAATGAGCAGTTCTTC,CASSYGGDYNEQFF